A single TCR beta chain is shown here with its context. This clonotype appeared many times. Its target antigen remains unknown. The record has no base qualities; no much larger clone is one base away. V is pared back by 11 bases and J by 9 bases, with 11 bases lying between the germline termini. The germline V gene encodes CDR1 MNHNS and CDR2 SASEGT. The CDR3, cysteine through phenylalanine, is 10 amino acids long. Just CDR3 DNA is preserved here, 30 bases in frame from base 1. Sequenced on an Illumina HiSeq 2500. TCR beta libraries were prepared by quantitative 5'-RACE with molecular barcodes. From the authors' description of their analysis: A new computational method, built on a probabilistic model of VDJ rearrangement, was used to identify disease-linked TCR variants. TCRdb cleaned the public reads at Q25 with fastp, built clones with MiXCR and kept in-frame beta chains. Under each unique CDR3 protein, matching rows form one entry showing the most common genes and DNA. V and J calls and clone size were set by TCRdb, not the authors. In all, the sample holds 50,000 to 75,000 distinct CDR3 sequences, and approximately 6% of those were seen once. Together, the top ten hold roughly 4.8% of the sample.

The sample originates from a study of CD8 T cells in ankylosing spondylitis (dated by TCRdb to about 2017). Some background on the complete study: T cell receptor beta repertoires were profiled in healthy donors and ankylosing spondylitis patients so that disease-linked TCR variants could be found. The full study cohort comprised 20 to 25 ankylosing spondylitis patients and roughly 100 healthy donors. Peripheral blood was sampled, and synovial fluid was additionally collected from ankylosing spondylitis patients. The study at large found these results: The disease-linked clones had a CD8+ phenotype and were found at relatively low frequencies in peripheral blood. A TCR beta motif of several highly homologous amino acid variants appeared characteristic of blood from ankylosing spondylitis patients. Some motif variants had previously been reported in the synovial fluid and blood of reactive arthritis patients, which suggests shared mechanisms of disease initiation. Significant enrichment of the disease-linked clones was reported in matched synovial fluid samples from ankylosing spondylitis patients.

Synovial fluid samples were paired with blood samples taken from the same ankylosing spondylitis patients. The chain uses TRBV6-1 and TRBJ2-1, and possibly TRBD1, on 7 matching bases. Material: synovial fluid, either unsorted or a sorted T cell fraction (not recorded which). This receptor was taken from a male donor with ankylosing spondylitis. The DNA is TGTGCCGGCGGGACAGTTGAGCAGTTCTTC. The encoded protein is CAGGTVEQFF.